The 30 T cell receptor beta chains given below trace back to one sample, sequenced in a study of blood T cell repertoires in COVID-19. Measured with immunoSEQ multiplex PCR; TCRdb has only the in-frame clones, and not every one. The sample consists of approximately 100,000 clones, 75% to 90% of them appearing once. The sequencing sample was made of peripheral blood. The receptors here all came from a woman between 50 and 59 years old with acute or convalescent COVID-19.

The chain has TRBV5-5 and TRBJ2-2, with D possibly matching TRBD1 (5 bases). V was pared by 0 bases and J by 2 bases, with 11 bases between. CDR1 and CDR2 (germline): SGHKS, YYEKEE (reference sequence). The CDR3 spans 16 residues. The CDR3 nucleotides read TGTGCCAGCAGCTTGGGGGCAGGGTTAAACACCGGGGAGCTGTTTTTT. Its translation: CASSLGAGLNTGELFF. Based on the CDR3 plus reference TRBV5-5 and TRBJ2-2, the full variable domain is DAGVTQSPTHLIKTRGQQVTLRCSPISGHKSVSWYQQVLGQGPQFIFQYYEKEERGRGNFPDRFSARQFPNYSSELNVNALLLGDSALYLCASSLGAGLNTGELFFGEGSRLTVL.

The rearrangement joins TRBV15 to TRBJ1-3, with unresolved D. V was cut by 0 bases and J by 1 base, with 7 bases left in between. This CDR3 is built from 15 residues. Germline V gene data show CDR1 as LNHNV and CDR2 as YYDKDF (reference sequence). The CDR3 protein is CATSREGSSGNTIYF. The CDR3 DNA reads TGTGCCACCAGCAGAGAGGGGAGTTCTGGAAACACCATATATTTT.

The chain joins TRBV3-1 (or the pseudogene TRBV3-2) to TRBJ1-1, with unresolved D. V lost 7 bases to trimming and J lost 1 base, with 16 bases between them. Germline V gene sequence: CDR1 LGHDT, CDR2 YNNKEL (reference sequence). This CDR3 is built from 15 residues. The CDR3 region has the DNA TGTGCCAGCACTCCGGGCTCGGGAGGGAACACTGAAGCTTTCTTT. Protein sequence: CASTPGSGGNTEAFF.

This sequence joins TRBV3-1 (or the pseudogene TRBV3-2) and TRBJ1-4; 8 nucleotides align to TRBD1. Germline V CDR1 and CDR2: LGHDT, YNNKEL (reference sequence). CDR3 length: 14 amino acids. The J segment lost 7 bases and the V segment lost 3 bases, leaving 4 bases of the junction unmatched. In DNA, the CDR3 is TGTGCCAGCAGCCAGGGACAGGAAAGTGAAAAACTGTTTTTT. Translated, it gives CASSQGQESEKLFF.

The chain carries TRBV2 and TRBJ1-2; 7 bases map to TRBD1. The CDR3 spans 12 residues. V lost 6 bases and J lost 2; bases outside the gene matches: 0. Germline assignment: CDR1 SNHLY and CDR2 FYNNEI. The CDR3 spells CASRGQNYGYTF. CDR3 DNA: TGTGCCAGCAGGGGACAGAACTATGGCTACACCTTC. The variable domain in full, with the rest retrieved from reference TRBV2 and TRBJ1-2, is EPEVTQTPSHQVTQMGQEVILRCVPISNHLYFYWYRQILGQKVEFLVSFYNNEISEKSEIFDDQFSVERPDGSNFTLKIRSTKLEDSAMYFCASRGQNYGYTFGSGTRLTVV.

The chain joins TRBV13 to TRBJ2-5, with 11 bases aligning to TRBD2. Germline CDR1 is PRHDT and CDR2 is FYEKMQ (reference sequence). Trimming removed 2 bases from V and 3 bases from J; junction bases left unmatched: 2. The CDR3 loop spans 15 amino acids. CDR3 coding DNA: TGTGCCAGCAGCTTACGTAGCGGGGGGGAAGAGACCCAGTACTTC. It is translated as CASSLRSGGEETQYF.

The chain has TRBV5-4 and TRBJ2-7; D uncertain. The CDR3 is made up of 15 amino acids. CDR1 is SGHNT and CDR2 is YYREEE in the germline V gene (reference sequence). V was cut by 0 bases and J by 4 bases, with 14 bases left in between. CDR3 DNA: TGTGCCAGCAGCTTGGGGCGTGCAGGTCTTTACGAGCAGTACTTC. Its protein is CASSLGRAGLYEQYF. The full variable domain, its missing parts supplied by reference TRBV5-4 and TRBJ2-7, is ETGVTQSPTHLIKTRGQQVTLRCSSQSGHNTVSWYQQALGQGPQFIFQYYREEENGRGNFPPRFSGLQFPNYSSELNVNALELDDSALYLCASSLGRAGLYEQYFGPGTRLTVT.

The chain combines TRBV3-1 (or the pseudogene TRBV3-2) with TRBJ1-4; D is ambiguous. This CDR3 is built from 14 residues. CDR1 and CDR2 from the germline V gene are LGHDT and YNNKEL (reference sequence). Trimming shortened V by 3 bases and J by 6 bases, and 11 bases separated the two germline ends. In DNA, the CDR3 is TGTGCCAGCAGCCACTCAGATCGGGATGAAAAACTGTTTTTT. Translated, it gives CASSHSDRDEKLFF.

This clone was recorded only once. CDR3 sequence: CASSLLGSGGRRSVYEQYF. As DNA, the CDR3 is TGTGCCAGCAGTTTATTAGGGAGCGGGGGGAGACGTTCCGTATACGAGCAGTACTTC. The chain has TRBV28 and TRBJ2-7; 9 bases are shared with TRBD2. Germline CDR1 is MDHEN and CDR2 is SYDVKM. V dropped 1 base and J dropped 4; count of bases not matched to a gene: 17. The CDR3 covers 19 residues.

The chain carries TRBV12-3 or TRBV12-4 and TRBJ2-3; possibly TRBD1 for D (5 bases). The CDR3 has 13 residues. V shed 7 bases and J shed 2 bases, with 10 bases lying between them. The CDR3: CASKQASTDTQYF. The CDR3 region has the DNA TGTGCCAGCAAACAGGCGTCCACAGATACGCAGTATTTT.

This CDR3 reads CASSGAVGQTYGYTF. The DNA of the CDR3 is TGTGCCAGCAGTGGGGCCGTGGGGCAGACCTATGGCTACACCTTC. The chain combines TRBV2 with TRBJ1-2; perhaps TRBD1 as D (5 bases). The length of the CDR3 is 15 residues. The V and J ends lost 4 bases and 4 bases respectively, with 16 bases between them. CDR1 is SNHLY, CDR2 FYNNEI, per germline.

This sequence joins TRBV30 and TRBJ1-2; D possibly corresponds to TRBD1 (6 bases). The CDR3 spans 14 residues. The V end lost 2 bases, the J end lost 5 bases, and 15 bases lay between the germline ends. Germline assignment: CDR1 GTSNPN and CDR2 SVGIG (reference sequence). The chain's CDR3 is CAWSIDRTVYGYTF. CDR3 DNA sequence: TGTGCCTGGAGTATCGATAGGACAGTTTATGGCTACACCTTC.

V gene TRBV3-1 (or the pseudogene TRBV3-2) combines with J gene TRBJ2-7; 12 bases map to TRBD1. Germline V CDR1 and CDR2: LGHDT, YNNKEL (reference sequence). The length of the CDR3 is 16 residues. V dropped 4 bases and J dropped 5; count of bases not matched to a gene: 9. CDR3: CASSPREGTGGNEQYF. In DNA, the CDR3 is TGTGCCAGCAGCCCGAGGGAAGGGACAGGGGGCAACGAGCAGTACTTC.

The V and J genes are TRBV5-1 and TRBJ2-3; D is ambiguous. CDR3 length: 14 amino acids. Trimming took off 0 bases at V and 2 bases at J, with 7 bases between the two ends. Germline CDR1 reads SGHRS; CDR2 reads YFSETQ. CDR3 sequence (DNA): TGCGCCAGCAGCTTGGCCCAGGCCACAGATACGCAGTATTTT. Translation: CASSLAQATDTQYF.

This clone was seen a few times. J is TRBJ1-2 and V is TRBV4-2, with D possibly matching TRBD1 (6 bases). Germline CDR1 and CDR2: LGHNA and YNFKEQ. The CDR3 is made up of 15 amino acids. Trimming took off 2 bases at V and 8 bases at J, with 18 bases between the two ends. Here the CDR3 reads CASSQISGGQGGYTF. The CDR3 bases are TGTGCCAGCAGCCAAATCTCTGGGGGCCAAGGAGGCTACACCTTC.

CDR3 nucleotides: TGTGCCAGCAGCGCGACGAGGACAGATACGCAGTATTTT. This sequence encodes CASSATRTDTQYF. The rearrangement links TRBV9 to TRBJ2-3; D unresolved. The CDR3 has 13 residues. V was shortened by 3 bases and J by 3 bases, with 8 bases between the two germline ends. Germline V lookup: CDR1 SGDLS, CDR2 YYNGEE.

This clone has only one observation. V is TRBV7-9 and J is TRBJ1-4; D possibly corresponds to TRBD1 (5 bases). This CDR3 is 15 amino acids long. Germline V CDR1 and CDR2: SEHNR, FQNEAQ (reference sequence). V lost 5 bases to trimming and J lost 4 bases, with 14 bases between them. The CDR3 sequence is CASSQWGVLNEKLFF. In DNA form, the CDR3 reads TGTGCCAGCAGCCAATGGGGCGTCCTTAATGAAAAACTGTTTTTT.

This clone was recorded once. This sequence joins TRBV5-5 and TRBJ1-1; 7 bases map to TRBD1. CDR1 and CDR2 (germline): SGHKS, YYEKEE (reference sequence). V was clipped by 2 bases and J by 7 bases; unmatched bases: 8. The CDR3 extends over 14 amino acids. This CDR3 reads CASSFIGGGGEAFF. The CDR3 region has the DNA TGTGCCAGCAGCTTCATCGGAGGGGGCGGTGAAGCTTTCTTT.

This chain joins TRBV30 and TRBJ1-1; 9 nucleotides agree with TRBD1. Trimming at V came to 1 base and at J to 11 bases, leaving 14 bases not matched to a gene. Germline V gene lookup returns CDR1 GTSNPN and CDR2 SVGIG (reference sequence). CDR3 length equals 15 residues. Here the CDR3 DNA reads TGTGCCTGGAGTGCCCTTAACCCTGGGACAGGGAACGCTTTCTTT. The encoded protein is CAWSALNPGTGNAFF.

The CDR3 DNA sequence: TGTGCCAGCAGCGGTCTGGAGGGCTACACCTTC. It is translated as CASSGLEGYTF. This chain uses TRBV5-4 with TRBJ1-2; the D is unclear. Germline V gene data show CDR1 as SGHNT and CDR2 as YYREEE (reference sequence). The length of the CDR3 is 11 residues. V lost 4 bases, J lost 8 bases, and 9 bases lay in between.

The CDR3 nucleotides are TGTGCCACCGGGGGACAGAACTATGGCTACACCTTC. Protein product: CATGGQNYGYTF. The chain employs TRBV24-1 and TRBJ1-2; 7 bases match TRBD1. Germline V CDR1 and CDR2: KGHDR, SFDVKD. The length of the CDR3 is 12 residues. After removal of 9 bases from V and 2 bases from J, the junction contained 2 bases not matched to a gene.

The CDR3 DNA sequence: TGTGCCAGTAGTCGTGGGGCAGGGTCGCAGGGCTACACCTTC. This translates into CASSRGAGSQGYTF. The chain carries TRBV19 and TRBJ1-2; D may be TRBD1 (5 bases). Germline CDR1 is LNHDA and CDR2 is SQIVND (reference sequence). Trimming stripped 5 bases from V and 8 bases from J, with 18 bases between. The CDR3 has 14 residues.

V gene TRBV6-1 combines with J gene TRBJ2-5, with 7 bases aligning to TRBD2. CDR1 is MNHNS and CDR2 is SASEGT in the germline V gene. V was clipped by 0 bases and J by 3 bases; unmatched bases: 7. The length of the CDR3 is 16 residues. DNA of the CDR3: TGTGCCAGCAGTGAAGCGTTCAGCGGGGCCAAAGAGACCCAGTACTTC. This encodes CASSEAFSGAKETQYF.

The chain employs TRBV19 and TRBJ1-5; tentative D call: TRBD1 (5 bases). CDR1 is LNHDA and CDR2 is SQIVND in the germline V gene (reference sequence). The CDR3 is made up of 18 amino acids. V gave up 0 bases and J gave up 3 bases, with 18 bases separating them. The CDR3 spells CASSIDRFQAGLNQPQHF. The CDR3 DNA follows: TGTGCCAGTAGTATAGATCGGTTTCAAGCGGGGCTCAATCAGCCCCAGCATTTT.

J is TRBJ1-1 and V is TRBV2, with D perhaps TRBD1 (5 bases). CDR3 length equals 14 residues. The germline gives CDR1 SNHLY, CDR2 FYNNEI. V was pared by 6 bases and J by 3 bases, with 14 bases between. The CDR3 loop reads CASSAQGTYTEAFF. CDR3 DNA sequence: TGTGCCAGCAGCGCCCAGGGCACCTACACTGAAGCTTTCTTT.

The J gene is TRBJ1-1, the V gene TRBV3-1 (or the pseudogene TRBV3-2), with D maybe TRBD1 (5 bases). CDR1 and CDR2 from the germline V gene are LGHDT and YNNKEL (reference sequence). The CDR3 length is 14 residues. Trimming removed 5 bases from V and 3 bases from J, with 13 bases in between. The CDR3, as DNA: TGTGCCAGCAGCGCGACCTGGGGGGACACTGAAGCTTTCTTT. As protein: CASSATWGDTEAFF.

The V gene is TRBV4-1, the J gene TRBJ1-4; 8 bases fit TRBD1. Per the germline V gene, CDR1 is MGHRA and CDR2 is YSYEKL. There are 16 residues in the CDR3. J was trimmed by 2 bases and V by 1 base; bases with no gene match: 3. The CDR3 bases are TGCGCCAGCAGCCAAGGCCACAGGGGGACTAATGAAAAACTGTTTTTT. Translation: CASSQGHRGTNEKLFF.

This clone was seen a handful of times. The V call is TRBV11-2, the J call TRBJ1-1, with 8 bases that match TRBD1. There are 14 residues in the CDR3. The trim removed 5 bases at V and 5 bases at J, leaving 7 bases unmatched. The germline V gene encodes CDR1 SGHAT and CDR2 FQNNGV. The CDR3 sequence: CASSEWTGRTEAFF. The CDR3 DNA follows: TGTGCCAGCAGCGAGTGGACAGGGAGAACTGAAGCTTTCTTT.

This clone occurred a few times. CDR3 loop: CASTYSTGIPTDEQFF. The CDR3 region has the DNA TGTGCCAGTACCTATTCGACAGGGATCCCAACCGATGAGCAGTTCTTC. The J gene is TRBJ2-1, the V gene TRBV19, with 7 bases aligning to TRBD1. The CDR3 consists of 16 residues. Per the germline V gene, CDR1 is LNHDA and CDR2 is SQIVND (reference sequence). The trim removed 7 bases at V and 8 bases at J, leaving 17 bases unmatched. The full variable domain, completed using reference TRBV19 and TRBJ2-1, is DGGITQSPKYLFRKEGQNVTLSCEQNLNHDAMYWYRQDPGQGLRLIYYSQIVNDFQKGDIAEGYSVSREKKESFPLTVTSAQKNPTAFYLCASTYSTGIPTDEQFFGPGTRLTVL.

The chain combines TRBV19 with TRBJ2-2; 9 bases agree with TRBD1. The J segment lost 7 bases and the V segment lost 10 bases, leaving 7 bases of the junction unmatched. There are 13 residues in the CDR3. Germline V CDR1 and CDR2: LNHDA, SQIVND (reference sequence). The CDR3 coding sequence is TGTGCCACTATACAGGGGGCGGTCGGGGAGCTGTTTTTT. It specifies CATIQGAVGELFF.